This entry lists 13 T cell receptor beta chains sequenced from one sample in a study of T cell responses to AZD1222 COVID-19 vaccine. Assay used: immunoSEQ multiplex PCR; TCRdb lists only in-frame clones, some missing. The table lists approximately 82,000 clones, 85% to 95% of them singletons. Sequenced material: peripheral blood, taken on day 0 of AZD1222 vaccination. These receptor sequences come from an adult in good health.

The chain links TRBV4-3 to TRBJ2-1; weak D call: TRBD1 (5 bases). CDR1 is LGHNA and CDR2 is YSLEER in the germline V gene. V was shortened by 4 bases and J by 5 bases, with 15 bases between the two germline ends. The CDR3 sequence is 15 residues long. CDR3 bases: TGCGCCAGCAGCCCATCGAGTAAGGGGAACAATGAGCAGTTCTTC. Encoded protein: CASSPSSKGNNEQFF.

The chain has TRBV5-1 and TRBJ2-7; D gene ambiguous. V was trimmed by 4 bases and J by 0 bases, leaving 11 bases between them. The CDR3 loop spans 14 amino acids. The germline V gene encodes CDR1 SGHRS and CDR2 YFSETQ. The CDR3 reads CASSGDPGSYEQYF. CDR3 in DNA: TGCGCCAGCAGCGGGGATCCCGGCTCCTACGAGCAGTACTTC.

This chain links TRBV6-1 with TRBJ2-7; 9 bases align to TRBD1. This CDR3 spans 14 amino acids. Germline CDR1 is MNHNS and CDR2 is SASEGT. Germline trimming cut 1 base from V and 5 bases from J; bases unmatched to any gene: 3. Written as DNA, the CDR3 is TGTGCCAGCAGTGAAGGGACAGGGGACGACGAGCAGTACTTC. Its translation is CASSEGTGDDEQYF.

V gene TRBV5-6 combines with J gene TRBJ2-2; 9 bases match TRBD1. CDR3 length: 15 amino acids. Germline loops: CDR1 SGHDT, CDR2 YYEEEE. Trimming at V came to 5 bases and at J to 5 bases, leaving 7 bases not matched to a gene. The CDR3 region has the DNA TGTGCCAGCAGTTCCGGGACAGGGATGACCGGGGAGCTGTTTTTT. This gives the protein CASSSGTGMTGELFF.

The rearrangement uses TRBV10-3 and TRBJ1-5; 9 bases are a match to TRBD1. V shed 2 bases and J 9 bases; nucleotides not matched to a gene: 11. This CDR3 is 16 amino acids long. Per the germline V gene, CDR1 is ENHRY and CDR2 is SYGVKD. In DNA form, the CDR3 reads TGTGCCATCAGTGAGGGGGCTGGGACAGGGCTTACGCCCCAGCATTTT. This encodes CAISEGAGTGLTPQHF.

The rearrangement uses TRBV6-5 and TRBJ1-5; D is possibly TRBD1 (6 bases). V was pared by 3 bases and J by 5 bases, with 14 bases between. Per the germline V gene, CDR1 is MNHEY and CDR2 is SVGAGI. CDR3 length: 15 amino acids. CDR3: CASSYSRGQDQPQHF. The CDR3 bases are TGTGCCAGCAGTTATAGTCGGGGGCAAGATCAGCCCCAGCATTTT.

V usage is TRBV28 and J usage is TRBJ1-2; perhaps TRBD1 as D (6 bases). The CDR3 covers 15 residues. The ends were cut back, 4 bases at V and 8 bases at J, with 20 bases in the middle. Germline lookup yields CDR1 MDHEN and CDR2 SYDVKM. CDR3 coding DNA: TGTGCCAGCAGTTCATCTCGGACAGTTTTGAGGGGCTACACCTTC. Its translation: CASSSSRTVLRGYTF.

This clone has just one count. The CDR3 is CAIGAGAQMQETQYF. DNA for the CDR3: TGTGCCATCGGAGCGGGGGCGCAGATGCAAGAGACCCAGTACTTC. The chain recombines TRBV10-3 with TRBJ2-5; the match to TRBD2 covers 8 bases. The CDR3 has 15 amino acids. With 8 bases clipped from V and 2 bases from J, the junction kept 10 bases outside the gene matches. From germline, CDR1 is ENHRY and CDR2 SYGVKD.

The chain links TRBV28 to TRBJ2-7, with TRBD1 as a possible D gene (5 bases). The V end was cut by 4 bases, the J end by 3 bases, with 13 bases between. The CDR3 totals 14 residues. Germline lookup yields CDR1 MDHEN and CDR2 SYDVKM. CDR3 coding DNA: TGTGCCAGCAGTTCGCCCGGACACAACTACGAGCAGTACTTC. Translated, it gives CASSSPGHNYEQYF.

The gene calls are TRBV6-5 and TRBJ2-3, with D possibly being TRBD1 or TRBD2 (6 bases each). The CDR3 has 15 residues. Trimming removed 7 bases from V and 6 bases from J, with 20 bases in between. Germline values: CDR1 MNHEY, CDR2 SVGAGI. DNA of the CDR3: TGTGCCAGCACCTTGGGCCGGGGGCTCGGGGATACGCAGTATTTT. It translates to CASTLGRGLGDTQYF.

Only a few counts were recorded for this clone. CDR3 residues: CASSLPPDRRRTWIMNTEAFF. The CDR3 coding sequence is TGTGCCAGCAGCCTTCCCCCGGACAGGAGACGTACTTGGATTATGAACACTGAAGCTTTCTTT. The rearrangement joins TRBV6-2 or TRBV6-3 to TRBJ1-1; TRBD1 agrees at 7 bases. The CDR3 spans 21 residues. The germline CDR1 and CDR2 sequences are MNHEY and SVGEGT. After removal of 6 bases from V and 0 bases from J, the junction contained 25 bases not matched to a gene.

The chain recombines TRBV6-5 with TRBJ1-1, with TRBD1 matching over 7 bases. Germline assignment: CDR1 MNHEY and CDR2 SVGAGI. Trimming cost V 5 bases and J 0 bases; bases outside gene matches: 6. The CDR3 contains 15 residues. The CDR3, as DNA: TGTGCCAGCAGTCGGACGGGACAGATGAACACTGAAGCTTTCTTT. Protein product: CASSRTGQMNTEAFF.

This clone occurred once. The CDR3 spells CASSLGGSTEAFF. In nucleotides, the CDR3 is TGTGCCAGCAGCTTGGGGGGATCCACTGAAGCTTTCTTT. The chain has TRBV7-8 and TRBJ1-1, with D tentatively TRBD1 (5 bases). The germline gives CDR1 SGHVS, CDR2 FQNEAQ. The CDR3 contains 13 residues. The ends were cut back, 3 bases at V and 4 bases at J, with 9 bases in the middle.